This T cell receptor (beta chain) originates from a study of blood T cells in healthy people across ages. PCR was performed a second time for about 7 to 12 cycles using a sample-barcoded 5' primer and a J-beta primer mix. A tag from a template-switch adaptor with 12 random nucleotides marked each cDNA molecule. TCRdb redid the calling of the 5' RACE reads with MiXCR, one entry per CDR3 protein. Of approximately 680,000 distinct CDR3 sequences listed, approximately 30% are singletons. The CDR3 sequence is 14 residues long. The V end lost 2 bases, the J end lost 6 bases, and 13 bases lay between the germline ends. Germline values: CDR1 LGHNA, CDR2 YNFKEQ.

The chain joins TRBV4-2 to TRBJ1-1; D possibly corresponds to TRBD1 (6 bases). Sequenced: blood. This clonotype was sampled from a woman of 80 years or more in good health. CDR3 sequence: CASSQLRGAAEAFF. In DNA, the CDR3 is TGTGCCAGCAGCCAACTTCGGGGGGCCGCTGAAGCTTTCTTT.